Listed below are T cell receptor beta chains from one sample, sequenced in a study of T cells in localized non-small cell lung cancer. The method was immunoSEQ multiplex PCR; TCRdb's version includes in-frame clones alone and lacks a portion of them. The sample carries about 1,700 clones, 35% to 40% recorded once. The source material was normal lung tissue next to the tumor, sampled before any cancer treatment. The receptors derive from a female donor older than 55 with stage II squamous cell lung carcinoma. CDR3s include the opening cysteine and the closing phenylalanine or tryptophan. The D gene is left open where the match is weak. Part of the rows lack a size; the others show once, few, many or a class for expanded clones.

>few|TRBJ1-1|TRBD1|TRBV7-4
CASSVDRDTEAFF
TGTGCCAGCAGCGTCGACAGGGACACTGAAGCTTTCTTT
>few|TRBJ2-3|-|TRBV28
CASSYQGSAGTDTQYF
TGTGCCAGCAGCTACCAGGGAAGCGCGGGCACAGATACGCAGTATTTT
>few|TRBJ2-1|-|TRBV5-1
CASSLGGTTYNEQFF
TGCGCCAGCAGCTTGGGTGGGACAACTTACAATGAGCAGTTCTTC
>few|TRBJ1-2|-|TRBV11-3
CASSGQQGAYGYTF
TGTGCCAGCAGCGGGCAGCAGGGTGCCTATGGCTACACCTTC
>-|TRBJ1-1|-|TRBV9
CASSVWSVNTEAFF
TGTGCCAGCAGCGTATGGTCAGTGAACACTGAAGCTTTCTTT
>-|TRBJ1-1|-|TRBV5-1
CASSLAGMNTEAFF
TGCGCCAGCAGCTTGGCAGGGATGAACACTGAAGCTTTCTTT
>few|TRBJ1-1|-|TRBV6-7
CASSSWGARDTEAFF
TGTGCCAGCAGTTCCTGGGGGGCGCGGGACACTGAAGCTTTCTTT
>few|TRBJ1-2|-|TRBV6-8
CASSRTENYGYTF
TGTGCCAGCAGCCGGACAGAGAACTATGGCTACACCTTC
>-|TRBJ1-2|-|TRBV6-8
CASSEGQGLYGYTF
TGTGCCAGCAGTGAGGGGCAGGGATTATATGGTTACACCTTC
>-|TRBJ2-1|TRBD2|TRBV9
CASSTSGRNSNEQFF
TGTGCCAGCAGCACGAGCGGGAGGAATTCCAATGAGCAGTTCTTC
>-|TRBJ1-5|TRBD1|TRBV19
CASREGFGQGYQPQHF
TGTGCCAGTAGGGAGGGTTTTGGACAGGGGTATCAGCCCCAGCATTTT
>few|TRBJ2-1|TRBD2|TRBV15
CATSSRTSGGHEQFF
TGTGCCACCAGCAGCCGGACTAGCGGGGGTCATGAGCAGTTCTTC
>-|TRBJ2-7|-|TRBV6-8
CASSYDGISPEQYF
TGTGCCAGCAGTTACGATGGGATTTCACCCGAGCAGTACTTC
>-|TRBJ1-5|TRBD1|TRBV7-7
CASSQPTLTGPQPQHF
TGTGCCAGCAGCCAACCCACTCTGACAGGGCCTCAGCCCCAGCATTTT
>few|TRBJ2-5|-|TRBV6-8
CASSYSRDKLVQETQYF
TGTGCCAGCAGTTACTCGAGGGACAAGCTGGTCCAAGAGACCCAGTACTTC
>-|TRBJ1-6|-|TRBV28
CASSLGARGNSPLHF
TGTGCCAGCAGTTTAGGGGCCAGGGGTAATTCACCCCTCCACTTT
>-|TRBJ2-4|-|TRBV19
CANSVGEIGKNIQYF
TGTGCCAATAGTGTCGGAGAAATTGGCAAAAACATTCAGTACTTC
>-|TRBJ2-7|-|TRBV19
CASSIDPSRDEQYF
TGTGCCAGTAGTATAGATCCCAGCAGGGACGAGCAGTACTTC
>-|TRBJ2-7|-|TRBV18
CASSRQTGEGEQYF
TGTGCCAGCTCACGACAAACAGGGGAGGGCGAGCAGTACTTC
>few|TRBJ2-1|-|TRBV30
CAWSVSSKVWSLQFF
TGTGCCTGGAGTGTTAGTAGCAAGGTCTGGTCGCTGCAGTTCTTC
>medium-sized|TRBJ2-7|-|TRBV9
CASSVTDSYEQYF
TGTGCCAGCAGCGTAACAGACTCCTACGAGCAGTACTTC
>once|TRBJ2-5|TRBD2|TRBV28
CASRRGAQETQYF
TGTGCCAGCAGGCGGGGGGCCCAAGAGACCCAGTACTTC
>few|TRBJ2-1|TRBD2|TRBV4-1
CASSQDLTSGYNEQFF
TGCGCCAGCAGCCAAGATCTTACTAGCGGCTACAATGAGCAGTTCTTC
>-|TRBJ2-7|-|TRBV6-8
CAISPTGGREQYF
TGTGCCATCAGTCCGACAGGAGGACGGGAGCAGTACTTC
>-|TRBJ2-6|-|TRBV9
CASSSSGANVLTF
TGTGCCAGCAGCTCTTCTGGGGCCAACGTCCTGACTTTC
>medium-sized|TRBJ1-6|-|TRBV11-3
CASSLGSPGDNSPLHF
TGTGCCAGCAGCTTAGGAAGCCCAGGGGATAATTCACCCCTCCACTTT
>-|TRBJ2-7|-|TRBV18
CASSALEVYEQYF
TGTGCCAGCTCAGCCTTAGAAGTCTACGAGCAGTACTTC
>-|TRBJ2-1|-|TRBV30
CAWSVDRGAEQFF
TGTGCCTGGAGTGTAGACCGGGGCGCTGAGCAGTTCTTC
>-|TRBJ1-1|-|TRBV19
CASRQKMNTEAFF
TGTGCCAGCCGACAGAAGATGAACACTGAAGCTTTCTTT
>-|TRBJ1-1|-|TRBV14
CASSQVLATEAFF
TGTGCCAGCAGCCAAGTACTGGCCACTGAAGCTTTCTTT
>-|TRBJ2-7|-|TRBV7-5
CASSLTGVDYEQYF
TGTGCCAGCAGCCTAACCGGGGTTGACTACGAGCAGTACTTC
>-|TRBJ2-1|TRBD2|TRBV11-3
CASSHFSGGFNEQFF
TGTGCCAGCAGCCACTTTAGCGGGGGGTTCAATGAGCAGTTCTTC
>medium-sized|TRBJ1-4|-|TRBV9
CASSVSGRGEKLFF
TGTGCCAGCAGTGTATCGGGGAGAGGTGAAAAACTGTTTTTT
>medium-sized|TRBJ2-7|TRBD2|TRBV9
CASSLGGRAPEQYF
TGTGCCAGCAGCTTAGGCGGGAGGGCCCCCGAGCAGTACTTC
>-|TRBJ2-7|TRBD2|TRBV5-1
CASSLGLAGGHYEQYF
TGCGCCAGCAGCTTGGGACTAGCGGGAGGGCACTACGAGCAGTACTTC
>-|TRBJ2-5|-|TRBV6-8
CASSPPGLETQYF
TGTGCCAGCAGTCCGCCGGGGTTGGAGACCCAGTACTTC
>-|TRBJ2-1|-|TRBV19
CASSIGSGQIYNEQFF
TGTGCCAGTAGTATAGGGAGCGGACAGATCTACAATGAGCAGTTCTTC
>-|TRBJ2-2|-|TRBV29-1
CSVRYGSFAGELFF
TGCAGCGTTCGGTACGGGAGCTTTGCCGGGGAGCTGTTTTTT
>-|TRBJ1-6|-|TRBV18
CASSPPTSSSYNSPLHF
TGTGCCAGCTCACCACCGACCAGCAGCTCCTATAATTCACCCCTCCACTTT
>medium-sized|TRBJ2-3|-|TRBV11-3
CASSLGRSTDTQYF
TGTGCCAGCAGCTTGGGCAGGAGCACAGATACGCAGTATTTT
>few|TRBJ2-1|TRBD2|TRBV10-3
CAISERQSGERQFF
TGTGCCATCAGTGAGAGGCAAAGCGGGGAGAGGCAGTTCTTC
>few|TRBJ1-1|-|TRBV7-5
CASSLALLNTEAFF
TGTGCCAGCAGCCTGGCTCTCCTGAACACTGAAGCTTTCTTT
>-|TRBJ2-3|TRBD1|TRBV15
CATSRSKTGSTDTQYF
TGTGCCACCAGCAGATCTAAGACAGGGAGCACAGATACGCAGTATTTT
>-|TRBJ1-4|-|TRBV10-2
CASSESDPPRNEKLFF
TGCGCCAGCAGTGAGTCCGACCCGCCCAGGAATGAAAAACTGTTTTTT
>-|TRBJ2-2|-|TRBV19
CASTPHWGVDTGELFF
TGTGCCAGTACCCCACACTGGGGAGTGGACACCGGGGAGCTGTTTTTT
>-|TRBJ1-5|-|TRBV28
CASSLGGDGNQPQHF
TGTGCCAGTAGTTTAGGAGGAGATGGCAATCAGCCCCAGCATTTT
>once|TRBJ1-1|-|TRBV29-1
CSVEIGSSPAEAFF
TGCAGCGTTGAAATTGGAAGTTCACCAGCTGAAGCTTTCTTT
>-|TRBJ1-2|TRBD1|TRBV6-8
CAATGDNYGYTF
TGTGCCGCGACAGGGGATAACTATGGCTACACCTTC
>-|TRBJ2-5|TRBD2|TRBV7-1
CASSLSGAEETQYF
TGTGCCAGCAGCTTAAGCGGGGCGGAAGAGACCCAGTACTTC
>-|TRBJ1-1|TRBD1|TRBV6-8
CTIRGTNTEAFF
TGTACCATCAGGGGGACAAACACTGAAGCTTTCTTT
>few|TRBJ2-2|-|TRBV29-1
CSVTRQSGELFF
TGCAGCGTGACAAGACAAAGCGGGGAGCTGTTTTTT
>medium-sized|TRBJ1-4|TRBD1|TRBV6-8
CASSARTGDEKLFF
TGTGCCAGCAGTGCTCGGACAGGGGATGAAAAACTGTTTTTT
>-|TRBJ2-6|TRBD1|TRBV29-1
CSVEGGRDSRTF
TGCAGCGTTGAAGGCGGCCGGGACAGTAGGACTTTC
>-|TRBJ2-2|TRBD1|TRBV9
CASSVWDREATGELFF
TGTGCCAGCAGCGTTTGGGACAGGGAAGCCACCGGGGAACTGTTTTTT
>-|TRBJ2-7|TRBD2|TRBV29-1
CSAELAGASYEQYF
TGCAGCGCAGAACTAGCGGGGGCCTCCTACGAGCAGTACTTC
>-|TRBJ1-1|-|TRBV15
CATTSRGGDTEAFF
TGTGCCACTACGTCCCGGGGTGGAGACACTGAAGCTTTCTTT
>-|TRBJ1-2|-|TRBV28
CASSFGRGGNYGYTF
TGTGCCAGCAGTTTCGGTAGGGGAGGGAACTATGGCTACACCTTC